This TCR beta chain was obtained from a study of cytomegalovirus exposure and HLA in healthy donors. The CDR3 has 15 residues. CDR1 and CDR2 (germline): SGHDT, YYEEEE. The ends lost 0 bases at V and 0 bases at J; junction bases unmatched: 1. Researchers ran the PCR with 60 Vbeta and 13 Jbeta primers. Using immunoSEQ multiplex PCR, the repertoire was profiled, and TCRdb retains in-frame clones only, with some absent. The table lists about 150,000 clones, around 67% of them singletons. As for this clone: Its antigen is not known.

Unrecorded immune exposures were likely, despite nominal health at sampling. Findings and limits, study-wide: Common viral pathogens were later found to be apparently linked to several of the most significant clusters. Reports indicated that the classifier achieved high specificity and sensitivity in diagnosing cytomegalovirus status.

Material: PBMCs. The chain has TRBV5-6 and TRBJ2-7, with 9 positions matching TRBD2. The sequence came from a woman aged 18-29 years in good health and CMV-seronegative. The CDR3 loop is CASSLVSGGSYEQYF. The CDR3 nucleotides are TGTGCCAGCAGCTTGGTTAGCGGGGGCTCCTACGAGCAGTACTTC.